This T cell receptor beta chain was recovered during a study of tumor-infiltrating lymphocytes in localized non-small cell lung cancer. Study-level points and caveats: Immunotypes IM1 and IM2 had similar TCR-derived T-cell fractions.

This clone has just a few counts. Antigen unknown. Profiling relied on immunoSEQ multiplex PCR, and the TCRdb table lists in-frame clones only, not all of them. The data hold about 8,400 clones, with 65% to 85% observed a single time. Trimming removed 4 bases at V and 6 bases at J, with 16 bases between. This CDR3 is 14 amino acids long. In germline, CDR1 is KGHSH, CDR2 LQKENI. The sequenced material came from uninvolved lung tissue not adjacent to the tumor. This rearrangement joins TRBV18 to TRBJ2-7; tentative D call: TRBD2 (6 bases). The sequence derives from a human donor with non-small cell lung cancer. The CDR3 loop reads CASSLQAQEGEQYF. As DNA, the CDR3 is TGTGCCAGCTCACTACAGGCACAGGAGGGCGAGCAGTACTTC.